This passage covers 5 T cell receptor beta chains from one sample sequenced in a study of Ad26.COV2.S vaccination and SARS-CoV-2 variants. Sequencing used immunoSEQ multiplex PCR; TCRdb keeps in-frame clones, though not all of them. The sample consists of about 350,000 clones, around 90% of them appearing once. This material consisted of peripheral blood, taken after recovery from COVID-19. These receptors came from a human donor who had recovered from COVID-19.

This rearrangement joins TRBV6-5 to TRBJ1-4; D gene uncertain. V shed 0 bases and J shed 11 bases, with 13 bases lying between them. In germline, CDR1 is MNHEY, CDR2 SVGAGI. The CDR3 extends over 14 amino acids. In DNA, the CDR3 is TGTGCCAGCAGTTACTCGGACCAGACGGGGAAACTGTTTTTT. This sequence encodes CASSYSDQTGKLFF.

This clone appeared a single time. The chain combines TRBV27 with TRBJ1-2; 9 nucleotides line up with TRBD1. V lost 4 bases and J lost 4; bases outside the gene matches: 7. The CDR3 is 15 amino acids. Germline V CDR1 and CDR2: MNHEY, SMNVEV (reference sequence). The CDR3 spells CASSSLTGGGYGYTF. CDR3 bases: TGTGCCAGCAGTTCTCTGACAGGGGGGGGCTATGGCTACACCTTC.

The CDR3 DNA sequence: TGTGCCACCCCCCCCAGGGGGGAAGTCACAGATACGCAGTATTTT. Its translation is CATPPRGEVTDTQYF. V and J are TRBV7-9 and TRBJ2-3; perhaps TRBD1 as D (7 bases). The germline V gene has CDR1 SEHNR and CDR2 FQNEAQ (reference sequence). The CDR3 totals 15 residues. Trimming left V 10 bases short and J 2 bases short, with 19 bases between.

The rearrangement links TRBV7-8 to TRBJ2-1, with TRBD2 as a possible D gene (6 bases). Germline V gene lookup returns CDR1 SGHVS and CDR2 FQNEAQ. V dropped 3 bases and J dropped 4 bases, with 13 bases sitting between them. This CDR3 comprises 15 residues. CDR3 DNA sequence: TGTGCCAGCAGCTTGGGGACTTTCGCATACAATGAGCAGTTCTTC. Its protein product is CASSLGTFAYNEQFF.

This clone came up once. CDR3: CASSIGRTGSNEQYF. The DNA for the CDR3 is TGTGCCAGTAGTATCGGAAGGACAGGGTCCAACGAGCAGTACTTC. The chain couples TRBV19 to TRBJ2-7; 8 bases map to TRBD1. There are 15 residues in the CDR3. V lost 3 bases to trimming and J lost 5 bases; unmatched junction nucleotides: 9. Germline CDR1 reads LNHDA; CDR2 reads SQIVND (reference sequence).